The sequence of this T cell receptor (beta chain) was determined in a study of shared clonotypes between healthy human individuals. Data came from immunoSEQ multiplex PCR; TCRdb stores just in-frame clones and leaves some out. The table shows over a million clones, with approximately 98% occurring only once. What was sequenced was naive CD4+ T cells sorted from blood. Subset of the sample: CD45RA+ positively selected. This clonotype was sampled from a man aged 25-40 years in good health.

This chain's CDR3 is CASSLVLGGPYEQYF. DNA for the CDR3: TGCGCCAGCAGCTTGGTTTTAGGGGGTCCCTACGAGCAGTACTTC. J is TRBJ2-7 and V is TRBV5-1, with a weak D call TRBD1 (6 bases). Germline CDR1 and CDR2: SGHRS and YFSETQ. V was shortened by 0 bases and J by 2 bases, with 12 bases between the two germline ends. The CDR3 loop spans 15 amino acids.